Listed below are T cell receptor beta chains from one sample, sequenced in a study of T cells in Graves' hyperthyroidism and ophthalmopathy. TCRdb re-called the multiplex PCR reads through MiXCR, storing one row per CDR3 protein. The sample holds 370,000 or so distinct CDR3 sequences; 20% to 30% are singletons and the top ten take roughly 80%. The specimen sequenced was blood. The source is a man in his fifties with Graves' hyperthyroidism. Each CDR3 is given with its conserved first and last residue. D genes are given only for firm matches.

d_call: -; j_call: TRBJ1-1; v_call: TRBV19; cdr3_aa: CASRPRGGTEAFF
d_call: -; j_call: TRBJ2-7; v_call: TRBV5-1; cdr3_aa: CARASVRSSYEQYF
d_call: -; j_call: TRBJ1-3; v_call: TRBV19; cdr3_aa: CASSIAAPGRTIYF
d_call: TRBD2; j_call: TRBJ2-2; v_call: TRBV5-1; cdr3_aa: CASSLADGLVRTGELFF
d_call: -; j_call: TRBJ2-3; v_call: TRBV7-3; cdr3_aa: CASSLMSKDTQYF
d_call: -; j_call: TRBJ2-7; v_call: TRBV10-1; cdr3_aa: CASSEGSAGHYEQYF
d_call: -; j_call: TRBJ1-1; v_call: TRBV29-1; cdr3_aa: CSLRRTNTEAFF
d_call: -; j_call: TRBJ2-7; v_call: TRBV5-1; cdr3_aa: CASSLATGRPSEQYF
d_call: -; j_call: TRBJ1-2; v_call: TRBV10-3; cdr3_aa: CAIRTGNYGYTF
d_call: TRBD2; j_call: TRBJ2-4; v_call: TRBV7-6; cdr3_aa: CASRWVGVMSSGSWRTLAKNIQYF
d_call: TRBD2; j_call: TRBJ2-7; v_call: TRBV15; cdr3_aa: CATSRGIGTSGTYEQYF
d_call: TRBD1; j_call: TRBJ2-3; v_call: TRBV24-1; cdr3_aa: CATSERIGTEFTDTQYF
d_call: TRBD1; j_call: TRBJ2-6; v_call: TRBV30; cdr3_aa: CAWSAAGGFGANVLTF
d_call: TRBD1; j_call: TRBJ2-1; v_call: TRBV13; cdr3_aa: CASSLILTEGQRGYEQFF
d_call: -; j_call: TRBJ1-2; v_call: TRBV6-1; cdr3_aa: CASSEDREDYGYTF
d_call: -; j_call: TRBJ1-1; v_call: TRBV6-2/TRBV6-3; cdr3_aa: CASSFGRLTEAFF
d_call: TRBD2; j_call: TRBJ2-2; v_call: TRBV11-2; cdr3_aa: CASSLVGGRNTGELFF
d_call: -; j_call: TRBJ2-1; v_call: TRBV5-1; cdr3_aa: CASSLNRGRNEQFF
d_call: -; j_call: TRBJ1-1; v_call: TRBV12-3/TRBV12-4; cdr3_aa: CASTLPHSLLGLGPGHHTEAFF
d_call: -; j_call: TRBJ1-1; v_call: TRBV12-3/TRBV12-4; cdr3_aa: CASSLGRTHLTEAFF
d_call: TRBD1; j_call: TRBJ1-2; v_call: TRBV5-1; cdr3_aa: CASSPYSGTGAYGYTF
d_call: -; j_call: TRBJ2-3; v_call: TRBV12-5; cdr3_aa: CASGLALGPTDTQYF
d_call: -; j_call: TRBJ2-2; v_call: TRBV7-2; cdr3_aa: CASSLVRGHTGELFF
d_call: TRBD1; j_call: TRBJ2-7; v_call: TRBV6-1; cdr3_aa: CASSEATGQGYEQYF
d_call: TRBD2; j_call: TRBJ2-1; v_call: TRBV20-1; cdr3_aa: CSALTSANEQFF
d_call: -; j_call: TRBJ2-7; v_call: TRBV12-3/TRBV12-4; cdr3_aa: CASSLQVYEQYF
d_call: -; j_call: TRBJ1-2; v_call: TRBV28; cdr3_aa: CASNSPSVGGGYGYTF
d_call: -; j_call: TRBJ2-5; v_call: TRBV7-3; cdr3_aa: CASRTGGVKETQYF
d_call: -; j_call: TRBJ2-3; v_call: TRBV6-2/TRBV6-3; cdr3_aa: CASSYFDPIRADTQYF
d_call: -; j_call: TRBJ1-5; v_call: TRBV30; cdr3_aa: CAWSVQDQPQHF
d_call: -; j_call: TRBJ2-1; v_call: TRBV7-3; cdr3_aa: CASSLGPGISYNEQFF
d_call: -; j_call: TRBJ2-1; v_call: TRBV3-1; cdr3_aa: CASSRSGSNNEQFF
d_call: -; j_call: TRBJ2-2; v_call: TRBV7-2; cdr3_aa: CASSRRRELFF
d_call: -; j_call: TRBJ2-3; v_call: TRBV7-9; cdr3_aa: CASSFGGGADTQYF
d_call: -; j_call: TRBJ1-5; v_call: TRBV5-1; cdr3_aa: CASPSRVNQPQHF
d_call: TRBD2; j_call: TRBJ2-2; v_call: TRBV2; cdr3_aa: CASSLKGLAGSNTGELFF
d_call: -; j_call: TRBJ1-2; v_call: TRBV2; cdr3_aa: CASSEAAGLIYGYTF
d_call: -; j_call: TRBJ2-3; v_call: TRBV20-1; cdr3_aa: CSARDLTVSTDTQYF
d_call: -; j_call: TRBJ2-1; v_call: TRBV28; cdr3_aa: CASSWGYNEQFF
d_call: -; j_call: TRBJ2-7; v_call: TRBV30; cdr3_aa: CAWSQVDEQYF
d_call: TRBD2; j_call: TRBJ2-1; v_call: TRBV7-8; cdr3_aa: CASSSIRTAGGPRNEQFF
d_call: TRBD2; j_call: TRBJ2-1; v_call: TRBV9; cdr3_aa: CASSVGTSGPNEQFF
d_call: -; j_call: TRBJ1-2; v_call: TRBV3-1; cdr3_aa: CASSKGWDGYTF
d_call: TRBD1; j_call: TRBJ2-1; v_call: TRBV18; cdr3_aa: CASSPTGASGYNEQFF
d_call: -; j_call: TRBJ2-1; v_call: TRBV25-1; cdr3_aa: CASSDVGPHNEQFF
d_call: -; j_call: TRBJ1-1; v_call: TRBV3-1; cdr3_aa: CASSQEQINTEAFF
d_call: TRBD2; j_call: TRBJ2-2; v_call: TRBV11-2; cdr3_aa: CASSLAAGGVGELFF
d_call: -; j_call: TRBJ1-1; v_call: TRBV6-1; cdr3_aa: CASSEVSNTEAFF
d_call: TRBD1; j_call: TRBJ1-5; v_call: TRBV20-1; cdr3_aa: CSARGQGGQPQHF